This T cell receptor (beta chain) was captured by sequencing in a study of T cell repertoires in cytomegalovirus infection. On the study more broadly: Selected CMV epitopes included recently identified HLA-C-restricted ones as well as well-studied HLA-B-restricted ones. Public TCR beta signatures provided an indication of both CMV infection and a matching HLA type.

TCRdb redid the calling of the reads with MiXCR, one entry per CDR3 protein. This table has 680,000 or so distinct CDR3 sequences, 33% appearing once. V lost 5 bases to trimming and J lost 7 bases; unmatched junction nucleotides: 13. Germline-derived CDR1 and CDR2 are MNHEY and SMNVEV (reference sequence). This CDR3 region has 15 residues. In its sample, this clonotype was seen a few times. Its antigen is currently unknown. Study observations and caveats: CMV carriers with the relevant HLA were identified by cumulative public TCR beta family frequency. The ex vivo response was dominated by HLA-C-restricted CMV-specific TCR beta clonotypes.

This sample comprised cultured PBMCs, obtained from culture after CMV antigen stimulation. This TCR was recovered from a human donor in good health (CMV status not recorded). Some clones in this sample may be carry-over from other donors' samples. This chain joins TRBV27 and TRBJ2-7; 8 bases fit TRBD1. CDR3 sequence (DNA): TGTGCCAGCAGTCCCCACGTCACAGGGGGGTGGGAGCAGTACTTC. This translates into CASSPHVTGGWEQYF.